Presented here are 21 T cell receptor beta chains from one specimen sequenced in a study of CD8 T cells in ankylosing spondylitis. General study findings and limits: The study identified a TCR beta motif of several highly homologous variants that appeared characteristic of ankylosing spondylitis blood.

The antigens of these receptors remain unknown. TCRdb re-called the 5' RACE reads with MiXCR, one entry per CDR3 protein. The repertoire holds around 540,000 distinct CDR3 sequences, with roughly 13% as singletons. Sequencing was performed on blood, either unsorted or a sorted T cell fraction (not recorded which). The receptors here all came from a male donor with ankylosing spondylitis.

This clonotype appeared a few times. The V call is TRBV4-1, the J call TRBJ1-1; tentative D call: TRBD1 (5 bases). Germline CDR1 is MGHRA and CDR2 is YSYEKL. CDR3 size: 15 residues. Trimming left V 4 bases short and J 2 bases short, with 14 bases between. CDR3 sequence: CASSRTRVGNTEAFF. The CDR3 DNA reads as TGCGCCAGCAGCCGTACCAGGGTCGGAAACACTGAAGCTTTCTTT.

The rearrangement joins TRBV19 to TRBJ1-1; no reliable D call. The CDR3 is 15 residues long. CDR1 LNHDA and CDR2 SQIVND come from the germline V gene (reference sequence). The V gene lost 9 bases and the J gene lost 1 base, with 18 bases spanning the gap. This CDR3 reads CASTNRARPNTEAFF. The CDR3 region has the DNA TGTGCCAGCACCAACCGGGCCAGGCCGAACACTGAAGCTTTCTTT.

The sample holds a few counts of this clonotype. V and J are TRBV5-1 and TRBJ2-1; a weak D match, TRBD2 (6 bases). V lost 0 bases and J 6 bases, leaving 13 bases between the germline ends. In germline, CDR1 is SGHRS, CDR2 YFSETQ. This CDR3 spans 15 amino acids. CDR3: CASSLAGTVPNEQFF. As DNA, the CDR3 is TGCGCCAGCAGCTTGGCCGGGACTGTCCCCAATGAGCAGTTCTTC.

This clonotype was seen more than once but under ten times. The chain links TRBV18 to TRBJ2-7; 7 bases map to TRBD2. The CDR3 has 14 amino acids. Per germline, CDR1 KGHSH and CDR2 LQKENI. The V gene end was trimmed by 3 bases and the J gene end by 5 bases; junction bases not matched to a gene: 7. CDR3 coding DNA: TGTGCCAGCTCACCCGACACTAGCGTGGACGAGCAGTACGTC. It codes for CASSPDTSVDEQYV.

V is TRBV5-1 and J is TRBJ2-2, with no clear D. Germline V gene sequence: CDR1 SGHRS, CDR2 YFSETQ. The CDR3 has 13 amino acids. V lost 3 bases, J lost 3 bases, and 6 bases lay in between. The CDR3 loop reads CASSSRDTGELFF. For the CDR3, the DNA is TGCGCCAGCAGCTCGAGAGACACCGGGGAGCTGTTTTTT.

This clonotype was detected only a few times. The chain is built from TRBV11-2 and TRBJ1-5; D possibly corresponds to TRBD1 (6 bases). The germline V gene has CDR1 SGHAT and CDR2 FQNNGV. This CDR3 region has 15 residues. The V end was cut by 1 base, the J end by 8 bases, with 15 bases between. CDR3 DNA: TGTGCCAGCAGCTTAGGGGGGGCCAGGTCGGAGCCCCAGCATTTT. Residues: CASSLGGARSEPQHF.

This chain connects TRBV5-6 to TRBJ2-3, with TRBD2 matching 11 bases. The V gene's germline CDR1 is SGHDT and CDR2 YYEEEE. V dropped 4 bases and J dropped 5; count of bases not matched to a gene: 9. The CDR3 extends over 16 amino acids. The CDR3 region is CASSPRLAGRIDTQYF. CDR3 nucleotide sequence: TGTGCCAGCAGCCCGAGACTAGCGGGAAGAATAGATACGCAGTATTTT.

The chain employs TRBV6-5 and TRBJ2-7; 8 positions agree with TRBD2. Germline trimming cut 0 bases from V and 2 bases from J; bases unmatched to any gene: 3. CDR3 length: 15 residues. Germline values: CDR1 MNHEY, CDR2 SVGAGI. The CDR3 here is CASSYSSGSAYEQYF. The DNA for the CDR3 is TGTGCCAGCAGTTACTCGAGCGGGAGCGCCTACGAGCAGTACTTC.

In this sample, this clonotype turned up a few times. This chain uses TRBV11-2 with TRBJ1-6; D gene uncertain. The CDR3 length is 13 residues. V lost 0 bases to trimming and J lost 14 bases, with 11 bases between them. Germline values: CDR1 SGHAT, CDR2 FQNNGV. CDR3 bases: TGTGCCAGCAGCTTAGATCGCCCAAGGGCCCTCCACTTT. It codes for CASSLDRPRALHF.

In this sample, this clonotype turned up a few times. V is TRBV10-3 and J is TRBJ2-4; the match to TRBD2 covers 10 bases. Looked up from germline, CDR1 is ENHRY and CDR2 is SYGVKD. Germline trimming cut 0 bases from V and 8 bases from J; bases unmatched to any gene: 4. The CDR3 spans 15 residues. The CDR3 reads CAISESASGRHIQYF. Written as DNA, the CDR3 is TGTGCCATCAGTGAGTCAGCTAGCGGGAGACACATTCAGTACTTC.

This clonotype came up many times. The genes are TRBV11-2 and TRBJ2-3; a possible D gene is TRBD2 (6 bases). V lost 3 bases and J 1 base, leaving 11 bases between the germline ends. The CDR3 runs 15 residues. Germline loops: CDR1 SGHAT, CDR2 FQNNGV. The CDR3 nucleotides read TGTGCCAGCAGCTTCCAGGGACTGCGCACAGATACGCAGTATTTT. It codes for CASSFQGLRTDTQYF. Together with reference TRBV11-2 and TRBJ2-3, the CDR3 gives the full variable domain: EAGVAQSPRYKIIEKRQSVAFWCNPISGHATLYWYQQILGQGPKLLIQFQNNGVVDDSQLPKDRFSAERLKGVDSTLKIQPAKLEDSAVYLCASSFQGLRTDTQYFGPGTRLTVL.

This chain connects TRBV5-6 to TRBJ2-5, with a weak D call TRBD2 (6 bases). The CDR3 is made up of 15 amino acids. V was pared by 4 bases and J by 5 bases, with 18 bases between. CDR1 and CDR2 (germline): SGHDT, YYEEEE. The CDR3 DNA reads as TGTGCCAGCAGCCACGGGGGAGGACCAGGGGAGACCCAGTACTTC. Its translation is CASSHGGGPGETQYF.

This clonotype was seen once. The chain has TRBV19 and TRBJ2-5; D is unclear. The CDR3 is made up of 13 amino acids. Trimming cost V 3 bases and J 5 bases, with 10 bases left between them. From germline, CDR1 is LNHDA and CDR2 SQIVND (reference sequence). CDR3 residues: CASSIGVIETQYF. For the CDR3, the DNA is TGTGCCAGTAGTATTGGAGTAATCGAGACCCAGTACTTC.

The rearrangement joins TRBV7-9 to TRBJ2-1, with 13 bases aligning to TRBD2. Germline trimming cut 2 bases from V and 6 bases from J; bases unmatched to any gene: 7. CDR1 and CDR2 (germline): SEHNR, FQNEAQ (reference sequence). The CDR3 is made up of 17 amino acids. The CDR3 DNA follows: TGTGCCAGCAGCTTATGGCAGGGACTAGCGGGGAGCAATGAGCAGTTCTTC. It is translated as CASSLWQGLAGSNEQFF.

The CDR3 here is CAISPTGREETQYF. CDR3 DNA: TGTGCCATCAGCCCCACAGGGCGTGAAGAGACCCAGTACTTC. The genes are TRBV10-3 and TRBJ2-5; maybe TRBD1 (6 bases). The CDR3 totals 14 residues. Per the germline V gene, CDR1 is ENHRY and CDR2 is SYGVKD. V was trimmed by 6 bases and J by 3 bases, leaving 14 bases between them.

The V and J genes are TRBV7-9 and TRBJ2-1; D is unclear. This CDR3 contains 17 residues. The V gene lost 3 bases and the J gene lost 2 bases, with 17 bases spanning the gap. Germline CDR1 is SEHNR and CDR2 is FQNEAQ (reference sequence). Here the CDR3 reads CASSFSTGATPYNEQFF. The CDR3 nucleotides read TGTGCCAGCAGCTTTTCGACTGGTGCCACCCCCTACAATGAGCAGTTCTTC.

This clonotype was counted a few times. The chain links TRBV14 to TRBJ2-1; a weak D match, TRBD2 (6 bases). CDR3 length: 16 amino acids. The V and J ends lost 2 bases and 6 bases respectively, with 17 bases between them. The germline gives CDR1 SGHDN, CDR2 FVKESK. This CDR3 reads CASSQKLRGSFNEQFF. As DNA, the CDR3 is TGTGCCAGCAGCCAAAAATTGCGGGGTAGTTTCAATGAGCAGTTCTTC.

The chain carries TRBV12-3 or TRBV12-4 and TRBJ2-1; 7 bases line up with TRBD1. The CDR3 has 15 residues. Trimming cost V 6 bases and J 8 bases; bases outside gene matches: 13. CDR3: CASSPQLDRVDEQFF. In nucleotides, the CDR3 is TGTGCCAGCAGCCCACAGCTCGACAGGGTCGATGAGCAGTTCTTC.

In its sample, this clonotype was seen a few times. The rearrangement joins TRBV20-1 to TRBJ2-7; 9 bases line up with TRBD1. The CDR3 is 14 amino acids. Trimming at V came to 0 bases and at J to 5 bases, leaving 5 bases not matched to a gene. CDR1 DFQATT and CDR2 SNEGSKA come from the germline V gene (reference sequence). CDR3 amino acids: CSARDGDRAHEQYF. The CDR3 nucleotides are TGCAGTGCTAGAGATGGGGACAGGGCCCACGAGCAGTACTTC.

A few counts support this clonotype. The chain employs TRBV20-1 and TRBJ2-1, with 11 bases aligning to TRBD2. CDR1 and CDR2 (germline): DFQATT, SNEGSKA (reference sequence). The junction had 3 bases not matched to a gene; V was cut back by 4 bases and J by 4 bases. The CDR3 consists of 14 residues. The CDR3 DNA reads as TGCAGTGCTATGACTAGCGGGGTTTACAATGAGCAGTTCTTC. As protein: CSAMTSGVYNEQFF.

This chain connects TRBV4-2 to TRBJ1-1; D is uncertain. CDR3 length: 14 amino acids. CDR1 and CDR2 (germline): LGHNA, YNFKEQ. V was shortened by 0 bases and J by 0 bases, with 5 bases between the two germline ends. The CDR3 loop reads CASSQDFMNTEAFF. CDR3 nucleotides: TGTGCCAGCAGCCAAGATTTCATGAACACTGAAGCTTTCTTT.